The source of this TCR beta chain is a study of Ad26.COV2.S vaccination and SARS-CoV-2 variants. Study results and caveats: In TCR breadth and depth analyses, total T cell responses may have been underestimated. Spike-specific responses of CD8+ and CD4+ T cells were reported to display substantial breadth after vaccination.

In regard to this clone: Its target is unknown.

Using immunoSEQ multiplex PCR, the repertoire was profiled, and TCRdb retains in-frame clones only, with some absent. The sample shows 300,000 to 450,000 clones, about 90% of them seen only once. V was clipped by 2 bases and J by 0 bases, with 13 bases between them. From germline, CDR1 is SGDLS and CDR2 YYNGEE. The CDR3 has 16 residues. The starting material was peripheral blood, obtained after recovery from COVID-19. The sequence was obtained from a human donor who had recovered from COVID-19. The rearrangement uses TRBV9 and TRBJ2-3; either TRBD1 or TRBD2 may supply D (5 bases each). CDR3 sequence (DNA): TGTGCCAGCAGCGTGGGGGATATAACTAGCACAGATACGCAGTATTTT. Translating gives CASSVGDITSTDTQYF.